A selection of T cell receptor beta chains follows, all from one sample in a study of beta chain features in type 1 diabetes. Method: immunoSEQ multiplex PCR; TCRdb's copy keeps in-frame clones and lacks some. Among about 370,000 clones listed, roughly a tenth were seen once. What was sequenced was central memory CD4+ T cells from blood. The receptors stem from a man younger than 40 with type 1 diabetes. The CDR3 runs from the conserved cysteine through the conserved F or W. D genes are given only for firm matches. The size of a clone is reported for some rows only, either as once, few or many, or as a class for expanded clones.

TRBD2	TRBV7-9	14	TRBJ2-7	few	TGTGCCAGCAGCCCTAGCGGGAGGAACTACGAGCAGTACTTC	CASSPSGRNYEQYF
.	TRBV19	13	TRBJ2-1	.	TGTGCCAGTAGTAGGAAGGGGGATAATGAGCAGTTCTTC	CASSRKGDNEQFF
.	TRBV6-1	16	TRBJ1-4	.	TGTGCCAGCAGTGAATATTGGGGGGCGAGCAGTGAAAAACTGTTTTTT	CASSEYWGASSEKLFF
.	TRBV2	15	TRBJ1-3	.	TGTGCCAGCACACAGAACCGGGGCTCTGGAAACACCATATATTTT	CASTQNRGSGNTIYF
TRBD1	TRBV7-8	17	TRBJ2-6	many	TGTGCCAGCAGCCCAGGACAGGGCACCTCTGGGGCCAACGTCCTGACTTTC	CASSPGQGTSGANVLTF
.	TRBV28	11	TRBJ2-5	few	TGTGCCAGCAGTCTATTAGAGACCCAGTACTTC	CASSLLETQYF
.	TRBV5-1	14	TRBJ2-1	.	TGCGCCAGCAGCTTTGGGGACTGGCTGGATGAGCAGTTCTTC	CASSFGDWLDEQFF
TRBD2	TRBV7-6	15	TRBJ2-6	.	TGTGCCAGCAGCCCCGGGGGGGCTGGGGCCAACGTCCTGACTTTC	CASSPGGAGANVLTF
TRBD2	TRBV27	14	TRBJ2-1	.	TGTGCCAGCAGTTTTAGCGGGATTAAGAATGAGCAGTTCTTC	CASSFSGIKNEQFF
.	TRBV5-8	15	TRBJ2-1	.	TGTGCCAGCAGCCTAGGCTTCAGCTCCTACAATGAGCAGTTCTTC	CASSLGFSSYNEQFF
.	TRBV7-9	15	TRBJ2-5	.	TGTGCCAGCAGCTTACAGGGACTCAGGCAGATCACCCAGTACTTC	CASSLQGLRQITQYF
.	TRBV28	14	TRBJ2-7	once	TGTGCCAGCAGTTTTGAGCAGGGAGGCTACGAGCAGTACTTC	CASSFEQGGYEQYF
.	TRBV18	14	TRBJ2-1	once	TGTGCCAGCTCACCGTTCCGGGGGTCCAATGAGCAGTTCTTC	CASSPFRGSNEQFF
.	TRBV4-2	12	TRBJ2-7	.	TGTGCCAGCAGCCAGGTTTCGCGCGAGCAGTACTTC	CASSQVSREQYF
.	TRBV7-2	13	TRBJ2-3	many	TGTGCCAGCAGCGAACAGCGCGAAGATACGCAGTATTTT	CASSEQREDTQYF
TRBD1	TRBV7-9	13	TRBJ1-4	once	TGTGCCAGCAGCGTGACAGGGGCTGAAAAACTGTTTTTT	CASSVTGAEKLFF
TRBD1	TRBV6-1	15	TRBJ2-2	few	TGTGCCAGCAGTCGCGACAGGGGATACACCGGGGAGCTGTTTTTT	CASSRDRGYTGELFF
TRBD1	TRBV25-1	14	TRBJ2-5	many	TGTGCCAGCAGCCGGACAGGGGGCGGAGAGACCCAGTACTTC	CASSRTGGGETQYF
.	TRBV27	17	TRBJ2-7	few	TGTGCCAGCAGTTCGACCTGGCAGTCGGTTCTGGGCTACGAGCAGTACTTC	CASSSTWQSVLGYEQYF
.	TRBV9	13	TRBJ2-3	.	TGTGCCAGCAGCTTAGAAGCTACAGATACGCAGTATTTT	CASSLEATDTQYF
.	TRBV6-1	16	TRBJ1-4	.	TGTGCCAGCAGTGAAGCGCTTGGGGGCACTAATGAAAAACTGTTTTTT	CASSEALGGTNEKLFF
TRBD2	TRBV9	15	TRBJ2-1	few	TGTGCCAGCAGCGGAGGACTAGCGCGTTACAATGAGCAGTTCTTC	CASSGGLARYNEQFF
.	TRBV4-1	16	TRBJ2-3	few	TGCGCCAGCACCGCTACTGGACTAACTAGCACAGATACGCAGTATTTT	CASTATGLTSTDTQYF
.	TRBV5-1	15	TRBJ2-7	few	TGCGCCAGCAGTCCCGATGGGGCCAGCTCCTACGAGCAGTACTTC	CASSPDGASSYEQYF
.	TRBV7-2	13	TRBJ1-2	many	TGTGCCAGCAGCTGGGGGGTAAGGAACGGCTACACCTTC	CASSWGVRNGYTF
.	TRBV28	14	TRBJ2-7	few	TGTGCCAGCAGGGGAGGGGACAGACAATACGAGCAGTACTTC	CASRGGDRQYEQYF
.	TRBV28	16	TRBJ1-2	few	TGTGCCAGCAGCCCGGCACAGGGCAGTTTTAGCTATGGCTACACCTTC	CASSPAQGSFSYGYTF
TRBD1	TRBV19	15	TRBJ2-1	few	TGTGCCAGTAGTTCCCTGGACAGGGTAAACAATGAGCAGTTCTTC	CASSSLDRVNNEQFF
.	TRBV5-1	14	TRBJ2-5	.	TGCGCCAGCAGCTTGGTTTCGCGCAGGGAGACCCAGTACTTC	CASSLVSRRETQYF
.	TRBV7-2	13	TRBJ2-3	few	TGTGCCAGCAGCTTAGCGGGAGTCGATACGCAGTATTTT	CASSLAGVDTQYF
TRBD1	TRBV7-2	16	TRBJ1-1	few	TGTGCCAGCAGCCCAAGCCGGGACAGGGGAGCCACTGAAGCTTTCTTT	CASSPSRDRGATEAFF
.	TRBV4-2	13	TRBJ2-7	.	TGTGCCAGCAGCCAAGATCACGGTTACGAGCAGTACTTC	CASSQDHGYEQYF
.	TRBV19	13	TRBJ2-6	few	TGTGCCAGCCTTCTCTCTGGGGCCAACGTCCTGACTTTC	CASLLSGANVLTF
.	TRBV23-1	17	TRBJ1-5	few	TGCGCCAGCAGTCAATTATCGTGTGATAGGTCGAATCAGCCCCAGCATTTT	CASSQLSCDRSNQPQHF
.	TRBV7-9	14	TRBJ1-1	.	TGTGCCAGCAGCTTAATAACGGCGAACACTGAAGCTTTCTTT	CASSLITANTEAFF
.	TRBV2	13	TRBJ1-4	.	TGTGCCAGCCGCAGGGACTCCGATGAAAAACTGTTTTTT	CASRRDSDEKLFF
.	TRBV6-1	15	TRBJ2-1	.	TGTGCCATCAGTGAGTCTGTGGTCTCCTACAATGAGCAGTTCTTC	CAISESVVSYNEQFF
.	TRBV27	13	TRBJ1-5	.	TGTGCCAGCAGTTTAAGGTTCGGAGAGCCCCAGCATTTT	CASSLRFGEPQHF
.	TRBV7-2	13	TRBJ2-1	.	TGTGCCAGCAGCTCTTTGGGGCGGGATGAGCAGTTCTTC	CASSSLGRDEQFF
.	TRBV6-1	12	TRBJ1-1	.	TGTGCCAGCACCGGGACAAAAATTGAAGCTTTCTTT	CASTGTKIEAFF
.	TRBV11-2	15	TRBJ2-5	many	TGTGCCAGCAGCTTTCAGGGAATAGCGCAAGAGACCCAGTACTTC	CASSFQGIAQETQYF
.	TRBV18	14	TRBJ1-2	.	TGTGCCAGCTCACCCGCTGTCGGGAACTATGGCTACACCTTC	CASSPAVGNYGYTF
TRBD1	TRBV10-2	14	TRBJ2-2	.	TGCGCCAGCAGGAGGACAGGGGAAACCGGGGAGCTGTTTTTT	CASRRTGETGELFF
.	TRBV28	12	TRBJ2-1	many	TGTGCCAGCAGTTTGATATATCATGAGCAGTTCTTC	CASSLIYHEQFF
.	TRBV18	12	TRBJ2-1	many	TGTGCCAGCTCACCAGGAGCCAATGAGCAGTTCTTC	CASSPGANEQFF
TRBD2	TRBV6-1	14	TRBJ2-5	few	TGTGCCAGCGGAATTCAGCGGGGGCAAGAGACCCAGTACTTC	CASGIQRGQETQYF
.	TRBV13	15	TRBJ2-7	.	TGTGCCAGCAGCTTTCGAGGCAGGGGTTCTCACGAGCAGTACTTC	CASSFRGRGSHEQYF
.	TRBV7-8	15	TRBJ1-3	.	TGTGCCAGCAGCTTAGTAGGGCTGAGTGGAAACACCATATATTTT	CASSLVGLSGNTIYF
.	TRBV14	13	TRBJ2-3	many	TGTGCCAGCAGCCAAAACCCCGAGGGTACGCAGTATTTT	CASSQNPEGTQYF
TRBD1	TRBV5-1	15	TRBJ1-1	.	TGCGCCAGCAGCTTGCTCCCAGGGGGTGACACTGAAGCTTTCTTT	CASSLLPGGDTEAFF
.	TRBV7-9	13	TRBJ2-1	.	TGTGCCAGCAGCCCTGAGTTCCACAATGAGCAGTTCTTC	CASSPEFHNEQFF
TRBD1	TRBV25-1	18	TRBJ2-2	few	TGTGCCAGCAGTGCGGACAGGGGTCGGCACTGGGACACCGGGGAGCTGTTTTTT	CASSADRGRHWDTGELFF
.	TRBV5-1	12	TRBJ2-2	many	TGCGCCAGCAGCTTCCCCACCGGGGAGCTGTTTTTT	CASSFPTGELFF
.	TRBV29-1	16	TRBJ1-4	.	TGCAGCGTTGAAGATACTTCAGGGATCCGGGCTGAAAAACTGTTTTTT	CSVEDTSGIRAEKLFF
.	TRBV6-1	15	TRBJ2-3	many	TGTGCCAGCAGTGTACTCAGGGGAAGCACAGATACGCAGTATTTT	CASSVLRGSTDTQYF
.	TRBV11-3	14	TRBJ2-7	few	TGTGCCAGCAGCCCGAGGACAGACTCCTACGAGCAGTACTTC	CASSPRTDSYEQYF
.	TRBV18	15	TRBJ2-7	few	TGTGCCAGCTCACCGGACCTAGCGACCCCCTACGAGCAGTACTTC	CASSPDLATPYEQYF
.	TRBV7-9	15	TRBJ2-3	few	TGTGCCAGCAGCGAAAGCTGGCTTAGCACAGATACGCAGTATTTT	CASSESWLSTDTQYF
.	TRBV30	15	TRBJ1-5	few	TGTGCCTGGGGGAACGGGCAGATTAGCAATCAGCCCCAGCATTTT	CAWGNGQISNQPQHF
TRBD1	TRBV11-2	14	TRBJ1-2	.	TGTGCCAGCAGCCCAGGGACAGCGAACTATGGCTACACCTTC	CASSPGTANYGYTF